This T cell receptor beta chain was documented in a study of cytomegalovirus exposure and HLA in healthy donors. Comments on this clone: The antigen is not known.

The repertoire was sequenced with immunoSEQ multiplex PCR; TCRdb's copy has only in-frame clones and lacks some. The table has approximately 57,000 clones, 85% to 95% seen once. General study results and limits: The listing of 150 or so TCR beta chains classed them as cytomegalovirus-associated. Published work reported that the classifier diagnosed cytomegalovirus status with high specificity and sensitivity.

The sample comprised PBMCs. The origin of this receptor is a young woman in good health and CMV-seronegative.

The CDR3 DNA sequence: TGCGCCAGCAGCACCGGACTAGCGCAAGAGACCCAGTACTTC. Translated: CASSTGLAQETQYF. The rearrangement uses TRBV5-1 and TRBJ2-5; 9 bases map to TRBD2. Germline trimming cut 4 bases from V and 2 bases from J; bases unmatched to any gene: 3. The CDR3 extends over 14 amino acids. In germline, CDR1 is SGHRS, CDR2 YFSETQ.